The sequence of this TCR beta chain was determined in a study of blood T cell repertoires in COVID-19. In this sample, this clone turned up many times. This CDR3 contains 15 residues. The V gene lost 4 bases and the J gene lost 7 bases, with 14 bases spanning the gap. Germline V CDR1 and CDR2: SGHDN, FVKESK. Original data processing: Scientists estimated how many nucleated cells there were by amplifying reference gene primers. Method: immunoSEQ multiplex PCR; TCRdb's copy keeps in-frame clones and lacks some. The D gene and trimming were derived from the DNA, and the V and J assignments and clone size from that table. The data contain around 160,000 clones, around nine tenths of them seen just once; the ten biggest clones take up approximately 2.4%.

This chain uses TRBV14 with TRBJ1-6, with unresolved D. The sequencing input was peripheral blood. This sequence was found in a human donor in a cohort sampled during active COVID-19. The CDR3 is CASSPAPTRNSPLHF. The CDR3 coding sequence is TGTGCCAGCAGCCCTGCACCAACGAGAAATTCACCCCTCCACTTT. Filled out from reference TRBV14 and TRBJ1-6, the complete variable domain reads EAGVTQFPSHSVIEKGQTVTLRCDPISGHDNLYWYRRVMGKEIKFLLHFVKESKQDESGMPNNRFLAERTGGTYSTLKVQPAELEDSGVYFCASSPAPTRNSPLHFGNGTRLTVT.